Below are 11 T cell receptor beta chains sequenced from a single sample in a study of early T cells in non-severe SARS-CoV-2 infection. Each CDR3 protein gets one entry after TCRdb re-called the 5' RACE reads with MiXCR. The sample includes over 15,000 distinct CDR3 sequences, approximately 5.4% of them seen just once. Sequenced sample: whole blood. Receptor source: an adult who was a healthcare worker with PCR-confirmed SARS-CoV-2 infection or an uninfected control (not recorded which).

At least ten counts were recorded for this clonotype. The rearrangement joins TRBV24-1 to TRBJ2-1; 11 bases are a match to TRBD2. Germline V gene lookup returns CDR1 KGHDR and CDR2 SFDVKD. V shed 4 bases, J shed 2 bases, and the junction held 9 bases outside the gene matches. This CDR3 is built from 18 residues. As DNA, the CDR3 is TGTGCCACCAGTGACCCCACCCTAGCGGGAGGCGCCTACAATGAGCAGTTCTTC. It encodes CATSDPTLAGGAYNEQFF.

This chain links TRBV5-5 with TRBJ1-6, with D perhaps TRBD1 (5 bases). Germline V gene data show CDR1 as SGHKS and CDR2 as YYEKEE (reference sequence). V gave up 1 base and J gave up 1 base, with 12 bases separating them. The CDR3 runs to 17 residues. CDR3 nucleotides: TGTGCCAGCAGCTTGAGGGGAAGGCTTTCCTATAATTCACCCCTCCACTTT. This sequence encodes CASSLRGRLSYNSPLHF.

Within the sample, this clonotype is medium-sized (0.01 to 0.1%). This CDR3 is CASSLSGRAHNEQFF. Here the CDR3 DNA reads TGTGCCAGCAGCTTAAGCGGGAGGGCCCACAATGAGCAGTTCTTC. The chain carries TRBV11-2 and TRBJ2-1; 10 bases fit TRBD2. The CDR3 runs 15 residues. With V trimmed by 2 bases and J by 5 bases, 3 bases remained unmatched. Germline values: CDR1 SGHAT, CDR2 FQNNGV.

By frequency in the sample, this clonotype is medium-sized. J is TRBJ2-1 and V is TRBV7-2; D is undetermined. The CDR3 is made up of 12 amino acids. CDR1 is SGHTA and CDR2 is FQGNSA in the germline V gene. V was trimmed by 0 bases and J by 8 bases, leaving 5 bases between them. The CDR3 nucleotides read TGTGCCAGCAGCTTAGCTAGATATGAGCAGTTCTTC. It specifies CASSLARYEQFF. Full variable domain (rest looked up from reference TRBV7-2 and TRBJ2-1): GAGVSQSPSNKVTEKGKDVELRCDPISGHTALYWYRQSLGQGLEFLIYFQGNSAPDKSGLPSDRFSAERTGGSVSTLTIQRTQQEDSAVYLCASSLARYEQFFGPGTRLTVL.

At least ten counts were recorded for this clonotype. The gene calls are TRBV11-2 and TRBJ2-1; D tentatively reads TRBD1 or TRBD2 (5 bases each). V lost 5 bases to trimming and J lost 1 base, with 12 bases between them. Germline CDR1 reads SGHAT; CDR2 reads FQNNGV. The CDR3 extends over 15 amino acids. The DNA of the CDR3 is TGTGCCAGCAGCCGCCCGGGGCTTTCCTACAATGAGCAGTTCTTC. Its translation is CASSRPGLSYNEQFF.

Ten or more counts support this clonotype. The CDR3 DNA sequence: TGCAGTGCTAGAGCGACAGGGGGTAACACTGAAGCTTTCTTT. Translating gives CSARATGGNTEAFF. The J gene is TRBJ1-1, the V gene TRBV20-1; 9 bases are shared with TRBD1. J gave up 2 bases and V 1 base, and 2 bases lay outside the gene matches. Germline V gives CDR1 DFQATT, CDR2 SNEGSKA (reference sequence). The CDR3 has 14 amino acids.

By sample fraction, this clonotype is medium-sized (0.01 to 0.1%). J is TRBJ2-7 and V is TRBV11-2; no definite D call. The CDR3 totals 12 residues. The V end was cut by 5 bases, the J end by 2 bases, with 7 bases between. CDR1 SGHAT and CDR2 FQNNGV come from the germline V gene. The chain's CDR3 is CASSARPYEQYF. CDR3 bases: TGTGCCAGCAGCGCCCGCCCCTACGAGCAGTACTTC.

This clonotype was picked up many times. This chain joins TRBV19 and TRBJ2-4; 8 bases are shared with TRBD2. Germline CDR1 LNHDA, CDR2 SQIVND (reference sequence). Unmatched junction bases numbered 8, after V lost 0 bases and J lost 4 bases. There are 17 residues in the CDR3. The CDR3 bases are TGTGCCAGTAGTATAGATGGCACTAGCGGACCTAAAAACATTCAGTACTTC. Translation: CASSIDGTSGPKNIQYF.

This clonotype qualifies as medium-sized. The chain is built from TRBV28 and TRBJ2-7; TRBD1 agrees at 11 bases. The CDR3 loop spans 14 amino acids. Trimming at V came to 4 bases and at J to 5 bases, leaving 4 bases not matched to a gene. Germline V lookup: CDR1 MDHEN, CDR2 SYDVKM. CDR3 in DNA: TGTGCCAGCAGTTCGGGACAGGGGGTCCACGAGCAGTACGTC. This encodes CASSSGQGVHEQYV.

This clonotype was seen more than once but under ten times. The chain recombines TRBV19 with TRBJ2-6; tentative D call: TRBD1 (6 bases). The CDR3 covers 16 residues. Germline V gene data show CDR1 as LNHDA and CDR2 as SQIVND (reference sequence). Trimming shortened V by 5 bases and J by 0 bases, and 11 bases separated the two germline ends. The CDR3: CASSRPGVSGANVLTF. CDR3 bases: TGTGCCAGTAGTCGCCCAGGGGTCTCTGGGGCCAACGTCCTGACTTTC. The full variable domain, its missing parts supplied by reference TRBV19 and TRBJ2-6, is DGGITQSPKYLFRKEGQNVTLSCEQNLNHDAMYWYRQDPGQGLRLIYYSQIVNDFQKGDIAEGYSVSREKKESFPLTVTSAQKNPTAFYLCASSRPGVSGANVLTFGAGSRLTVL.

This clonotype is judged medium-sized (0.01 to 0.1%). The chain carries TRBV11-3 and TRBJ1-1; possible D gene TRBD1, 5 bases. The CDR3 has 14 residues. Trimming left V 7 bases short and J 3 bases short, with 15 bases between. Per germline, CDR1 SGHNT and CDR2 YENEEA. As DNA, the CDR3 is TGTGCCAGCACTCTAGGGGTGGGGGACACTGAAGCTTTCTTT. This codes for CASTLGVGDTEAFF.